This T cell receptor (beta chain) was recovered during a study of human T cells and chemical hapten exposure. Regarding the study as a whole: Sensitizing to DPC left TCRs with a frequency above 1 in 1000 unaltered.

This clonotype was counted only a few times. Its antigen is unidentified. The junction departs from germline at one end; a sequencing error may be responsible. MiXCR was run by TCRdb on the RACE reads, yielding one entry per CDR3 protein. The sample shows about 90,000 distinct CDR3 sequences, roughly 11% of them seen only once. The time point is: patch test 3, about 24 weeks after DPC sensitization. Treatment noted: therapeutic diphenylcyclopropenone sensitization with weekly scalp DPC. People who gave samples had alopecia, were 18 to 70 years old, and were suitable for DPC. The CDR3 runs to 15 residues. The germline V gene has CDR1 LGHNA and CDR2 YNFKEQ.

J is TRBJ1-1 and V is TRBV4-2; 11 bases are a match to TRBD1. The receptor was derived from a woman in her thirties with alopecia areata. Some clones in this sample may be carry-over from other donors' samples. The source was whole blood, collected in connection with sensitization to the hapten diphenylcyclopropenone (DPC). This CDR3 is CASSKEDRGRTEAFF. CDR3 coding DNA: TGTGCCAGCAGCAAAGAGGACAGGGGGCGGACTGAAGCTTTCTTT.